This entry lists 16 T cell receptor beta chains sequenced from one sample in a study of blood T cell repertoires in COVID-19. The assay was immunoSEQ multiplex PCR, and TCRdb's table has in-frame clones only and misses some. The repertoire has around 65,000 clones, approximately 80% of them found once; the top ten carry 5% to 5.5%. Input material: peripheral blood. The source is a man in his 70s with acute or convalescent COVID-19.

J is TRBJ2-7 and V is TRBV7-9, with TRBD2 identical over 9 bases. This CDR3 region has 12 residues. The J segment lost 4 bases and the V segment lost 8 bases, leaving 3 bases of the junction unmatched. Looked up from germline, CDR1 is SEHNR and CDR2 is FQNEAQ (reference sequence). This chain's CDR3 is CASGGRGYEQYF. In DNA, the CDR3 is TGTGCCAGCGGCGGGAGGGGATACGAGCAGTACTTC.

The CDR3 loop reads CASSFQGGLSYEQYF. In DNA, the CDR3 is TGTGCCAGCAGTTTTCAGGGGGGACTCTCCTACGAGCAGTACTTC. V and J are TRBV28 and TRBJ2-7, with a tentative D call TRBD1 (7 bases). In germline, CDR1 is MDHEN, CDR2 SYDVKM. Trimming removed 3 bases from V and 0 bases from J, with 12 bases in between. This CDR3 has 15 residues.

The chain joins TRBV7-3 to TRBJ2-3, with 8 bases identical to TRBD2. This CDR3 region has 14 residues. J was trimmed by 1 base and V by 5 bases; bases with no gene match: 2. The germline CDR1 and CDR2 sequences are SGHTA and FQGTGA. CDR3 sequence (DNA): TGTGCCAGCAGCCCACTAGCGGGCACAGATACGCAGTATTTT. Translating it yields CASSPLAGTDTQYF. The whole variable domain, filled in from reference TRBV7-3 and TRBJ2-3, reads GAGVSQTPSNKVTEKGKYVELRCDPISGHTALYWYRQSLGQGPEFLIYFQGTGAADDSGLPNDRFFAVRPEGSVSTLKIQRTERGDSAVYLCASSPLAGTDTQYFGPGTRLTVL.

This sequence joins TRBV18 and TRBJ1-1; 9 bases fit TRBD1. The V gene end was trimmed by 1 base and the J gene end by 0 bases; junction bases not matched to a gene: 9. There are 18 residues in the CDR3. Germline lookup yields CDR1 KGHSH and CDR2 LQKENI. The CDR3 DNA sequence: TGTGCCAGCTCACCACGGACAGGGGATTATAGGATGAACACTGAAGCTTTCTTT. It specifies CASSPRTGDYRMNTEAFF.

The V and J genes are TRBV18 and TRBJ2-1; 8 nucleotides line up with TRBD2. Germline lookup yields CDR1 KGHSH and CDR2 LQKENI. Losses at the gene ends were 3 bases for V and 3 bases for J; bases not matched to a gene: 4. The CDR3 covers 15 residues. The CDR3 DNA reads as TGTGCCAGCTCACCCAGTCTAGCGGGCTACAATGAGCAGTTCTTC. Residues: CASSPSLAGYNEQFF.

V and J are TRBV5-1 and TRBJ1-1; 9 nucleotides align to TRBD1. Germline CDR1 and CDR2: SGHRS and YFSETQ. Trimming at V came to 4 bases and at J to 0 bases, leaving 7 bases not matched to a gene. CDR3 size: 16 residues. This CDR3 is CASSTTGTGLNTEAFF. CDR3 in DNA: TGCGCCAGCAGCACAACCGGGACAGGGTTGAACACTGAAGCTTTCTTT.

The V call is TRBV7-9, the J call TRBJ2-4; tentatively, D is TRBD2 (5 bases). This CDR3 spans 16 amino acids. Per germline, CDR1 SEHNR and CDR2 FQNEAQ (reference sequence). V was trimmed by 5 bases and J by 4 bases, leaving 18 bases between them. The DNA of the CDR3 is TGTGCCAGCAGCACTAGAGGACCTAATAAAAAAAACATTCAGTACTTC. The encoded protein is CASSTRGPNKKNIQYF.

The chain employs TRBV18 and TRBJ1-1; 9 bases align to TRBD1. Trimming at V came to 3 bases and at J to 2 bases, leaving 4 bases not matched to a gene. Germline V gene lookup returns CDR1 KGHSH and CDR2 LQKENI. CDR3 length: 15 amino acids. CDR3 nucleotides: TGTGCCAGCTCACCTAGACAGGGGGGAAACACTGAAGCTTTCTTT. The encoded protein is CASSPRQGGNTEAFF.

V usage is TRBV19 and J usage is TRBJ2-1, with 8 bases matching TRBD2. There are 15 residues in the CDR3. The V gene end was trimmed by 1 base and the J gene end by 2 bases; junction bases not matched to a gene: 1. Germline V gene data show CDR1 as LNHDA and CDR2 as SQIVND (reference sequence). The chain's CDR3 is CASSIAGGPYNEQFF. The CDR3 DNA is TGTGCCAGTAGTATAGCGGGGGGGCCCTACAATGAGCAGTTCTTC.

The chain links TRBV29-1 to TRBJ1-2; D is uncertain. Germline V gives CDR1 SQVTM, CDR2 ANQGSEA. The V gene lost 7 bases and the J gene lost 8 bases, with 11 bases spanning the gap. This CDR3 has 10 residues. The CDR3 protein is CSAESPGYTF. Here the CDR3 DNA reads TGCAGCGCTGAGTCTCCCGGCTACACCTTC.

The genes are TRBV29-1 and TRBJ1-1; TRBD1 aligns across 7 bases. With 7 bases clipped from V and 4 bases from J, the junction kept 6 bases outside the gene matches. Per the germline V gene, CDR1 is SQVTM and CDR2 is ANQGSEA. This CDR3 is 12 amino acids long. CDR3 protein: CSAHRGGTEAFF. CDR3 nucleotide sequence: TGCAGCGCCCACAGGGGAGGCACTGAAGCTTTCTTT. Full variable domain (rest looked up from reference TRBV29-1 and TRBJ1-1): SAVISQKPSRDICQRGTSLTIQCQVDSQVTMMFWYRQQPGQSLTLIATANQGSEATYESGFVIDKFPISRPNLTFSTLTVSNMSPEDSSIYLCSAHRGGTEAFFGQGTRLTVV.

This clone came up once. The rearrangement uses TRBV6-5 and TRBJ2-2; D perhaps matches TRBD1 (6 bases). Trimming left V 10 bases short and J 8 bases short, with 20 bases between. The CDR3 has 14 amino acids. Germline values: CDR1 MNHEY, CDR2 SVGAGI. In DNA form, the CDR3 reads TGTGCCACCCGGGACATCCCCCAGGTTGGGGAGCTGTTTTTT. This sequence encodes CATRDIPQVGELFF.

This chain joins TRBV4-1 and TRBJ1-5; D gene ambiguous. Looked up from germline, CDR1 is MGHRA and CDR2 is YSYEKL. The CDR3 loop spans 17 amino acids. Trimming removed 4 bases from V and 6 bases from J, with 22 bases in between. The CDR3, as DNA: TGCGCCAGCAGCCCTTCCGATGGCGGACTGGGAGTTCAGCCCCAGCATTTT. As protein: CASSPSDGGLGVQPQHF.

The chain joins TRBV19 to TRBJ2-1; 12 bases map to TRBD2. Germline lookup yields CDR1 LNHDA and CDR2 SQIVND (reference sequence). The CDR3 totals 14 residues. V trimming: 9 bases; J trimming: 4 bases; junction bases outside the gene matches: 4. CDR3 sequence: CASRLAGGYNEQFF. CDR3 nucleotides: TGTGCCAGCCGTCTAGCGGGGGGGTACAATGAGCAGTTCTTC.

The V gene is TRBV3-1 (or the pseudogene TRBV3-2), the J gene TRBJ1-6; D is uncertain. Per germline, CDR1 LGHDT and CDR2 YNNKEL (reference sequence). Trimming left V 2 bases short and J 11 bases short, with 13 bases between. The CDR3 extends over 14 amino acids. The CDR3 DNA follows: TGTGCCAGCAGCCAATTGTTACCGGGTGCACCCCTCCACTTT. This sequence encodes CASSQLLPGAPLHF.

This clone was found a few times. The chain has TRBV7-2 and TRBJ1-2; TRBD1 might be the D (5 bases). The V end lost 1 base, the J end lost 4 bases, and 10 bases lay between the germline ends. The CDR3 loop spans 14 amino acids. Germline V lookup: CDR1 SGHTA, CDR2 FQGNSA. The CDR3, as DNA: TGTGCCAGCAGCTTAGGCCAGGGAGGCTATGGCTACACCTTC. It yields the protein CASSLGQGGYGYTF. Looking up the rest from reference TRBV7-2 and TRBJ1-2 gives the full variable domain: GAGVSQSPSNKVTEKGKDVELRCDPISGHTALYWYRQSLGQGLEFLIYFQGNSAPDKSGLPSDRFSAERTGGSVSTLTIQRTQQEDSAVYLCASSLGQGGYGYTFGSGTRLTVV.